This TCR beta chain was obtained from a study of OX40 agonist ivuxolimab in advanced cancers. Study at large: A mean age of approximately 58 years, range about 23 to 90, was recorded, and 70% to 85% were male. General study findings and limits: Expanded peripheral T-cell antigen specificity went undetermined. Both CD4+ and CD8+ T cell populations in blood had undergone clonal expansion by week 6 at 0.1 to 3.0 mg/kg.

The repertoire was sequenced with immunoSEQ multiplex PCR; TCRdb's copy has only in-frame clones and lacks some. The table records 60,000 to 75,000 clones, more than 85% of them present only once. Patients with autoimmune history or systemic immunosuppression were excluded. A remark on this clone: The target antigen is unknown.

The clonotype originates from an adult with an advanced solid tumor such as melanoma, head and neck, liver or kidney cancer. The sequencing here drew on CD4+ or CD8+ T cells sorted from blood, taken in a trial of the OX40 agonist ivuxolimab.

Here the CDR3 DNA reads TGTGCCAGCAGCCAAGATTGGACTAGCGGGAGTTTAAGCTCCTACAATGAGCAGTTCTTC. This codes for CASSQDWTSGSLSSYNEQFF. The rearrangement links TRBV4-2 to TRBJ2-1; 13 nucleotides match TRBD2. With 0 bases clipped from V and 0 bases from J, the junction kept 8 bases outside the gene matches. CDR3 size: 20 residues. From germline, CDR1 is LGHNA and CDR2 YNFKEQ.